This T cell receptor (beta chain) was observed in a study of T cell repertoires in cytomegalovirus infection. General study results and limits: Adding up the frequency of public TCR beta families identified people who carried CMV plus the relevant HLA. Dominating the ex vivo response were TCR beta clonotypes that were CMV-specific and HLA-C-restricted.

Trimming took 2 bases from V and 5 from J, leaving 7 bases between them. This CDR3 spans 13 amino acids. Germline-derived CDR1 and CDR2 are KGHSH and LQKENI. This clonotype was recorded at least ten times. Its antigen is currently unknown. From the reads, TCRdb called clonotypes with MiXCR, one entry per CDR3 protein. The table records more than 250,000 distinct CDR3 sequences, 12% to 15% of them present only once. V and J are TRBV18 and TRBJ1-5; D gene uncertain. This TCR derives from a human donor in good health (CMV status not recorded). Some clones in this sample may be carry-over from other donors' samples. Sequenced: PBMCs. CDR3 loop: CASSPSGDQPQHF. The CDR3 nucleotides read TGTGCCAGCTCACCATCCGGGGATCAGCCCCAGCATTTT.